This record covers a single TCR beta chain. This clone occurred a few times. Its antigen specificity is not known. Qualities for individual bases were not recorded, and no much larger clone is one base off. TCRbeta CDR3 regions were amplified from genomic DNA by means of the immunoSEQ Assay, a bias-controlled multiplex PCR. On the authors' methods: The number of nucleated cells in each sample was estimated from the amplification of reference gene primers within the assay. Sequence reads were collapsed and filtered to measure the absolute abundance of every unique TCRbeta CDR3 rearrangement. For each sample, productive Simpson clonality was calculated by taking the square root of Simpson's diversity index across productive rearrangements. In its TCRdb copy, this immuneACCESS table keeps in-frame sequences only and misses some clones. Where compared with another copy, unresolved V genes explain less than half of these, and the others have no known cause. V, J and clone size were drawn from that table, and D and trimming were deduced from the DNA. The sample table shows about 410,000 clones, and roughly 91% are seen once. Of the sample, about 1.7% falls within the top ten clones.

In the prospective study, participants were about 18 to 89 years old, resided in about two dozen geographic areas of the United States, and were enrolled through a virtual design. In the prospective study, cohorts were assigned on the basis of participant-reported clinical history obtained from a screening survey and a study questionnaire. ImmuneRACE Cohort 3 recovered participants were defined by two consecutive negative NP/OP PCR tests, healthcare professional clearance, or symptom resolution. In the prospective study, mobile phlebotomists collected whole blood, serum and a nasopharyngeal or oropharyngeal swab from each participant. Over an approximately 2-month period, participants in the prospective study had the option of providing additional blood draws and questionnaires. Before DNA extraction, blood samples from the prospective study were shipped at room temperature or frozen. This specimen belongs to a study of blood T cell repertoires in COVID-19 (dated by TCRdb to 2018 to 2021). Turning to the overall study: Samples from collaborators originated in the United States, Italy and Spain and spanned both the acute and convalescent phases of COVID-19. Where available, HLA class I and class II types were obtained from metadata supplied by the sample provider rather than from assay-based typing. A de-identified subject ID, COVID-19 status, age in years and sex were almost always included in the sample metadata. Subjects who had been exposed to COVID-19, were actively infected with it, or had recovered from it provided the deeply sampled blood TCRbeta repertoires that made up the dataset. The repertoires were released in a freely available public database meant as a resource for research on the immune response to SARS-CoV-2. The prospective study material was composed of cDNA or gDNA derived from T cells, B-cell-depleted T cells, or PBMCs. The samples were drawn from two sources: the first 160 participants of the ongoing ImmuneRACE study, and fewer than 1,500 subjects contributed by 6 global collaborators. The paper as a whole reports these results and caveats: How much clinical and demographic metadata was included differed by source and by participant, and the metadata was provided uncurated.

The origin of this receptor is a woman under 40 who had recovered from COVID-19. Sequences were obtained from PBMCs or T cells enriched from blood (not recorded which).

The CDR3 reads as follows: CASSPTGGFLPQHF. The sequenced DNA is TGCGCCAGCAGCCCGACAGGCGGGTTCCTGCCCCAGCATTTT. In this chain, TRBV4-1 is recombined with TRBJ1-5; the D gene is possibly TRBD1, with 6 bases matching. From the cysteine through the phenylalanine, the CDR3 covers 14 amino acids. Only CDR3 DNA remains: 42 bases, in frame from the first base. V lost 4 bases and J lost 9 bases; the stretch between them is 16 bases long. CDR1 and CDR2 are drawn from the germline V gene: MGHRA, YSYEKL.